The entry that follows covers one T cell receptor beta chain sequence. The antigen is unknown. Time point here: patch test 1, 2 weeks after DPC sensitization. Treatment given: therapeutic diphenylcyclopropenone sensitization with weekly scalp DPC. TCRdb called the RACE reads again in MiXCR, with one record for every CDR3 protein. The profile covers around 340,000 distinct CDR3 sequences, with around 7% appearing a single time and 8.4% taken by the ten largest. This sample is part of a study of human T cells and chemical hapten exposure. In the study overall: All through the approximately 24-week study, the scalp of each patient received diphenylcyclopropenone doses weekly. Upper-back patches of 0.01% DPC were read at 6 days. Findings of the study overall: Because they had alopecia, donors may respond immunologically unlike healthy people.

The CDR3 is made up of 14 amino acids. Per the germline V gene, CDR1 is SQVTM and CDR2 is ANQGSEA. V was cut by 2 bases and J by 3 bases, with 13 bases left in between. The sample in question was whole blood, obtained in connection with sensitization to the hapten diphenylcyclopropenone (DPC). The chain uses TRBV29-1 and TRBJ1-1; possibly TRBD1 for D (5 bases). This receptor was taken from a woman aged 18 to 35 with alopecia areata. Some clones in this sample may be carry-over from other donors' samples. CDR3 sequence (DNA): TGCAGCGTTGAAAGCAGGGCAGAGGACACTGAAGCTTTCTTT. Translated, it gives CSVESRAEDTEAFF.